The entry below describes one T cell receptor (beta chain). Methods used by the authors: How many nucleated cells were present was estimated from reference gene primer amplification. The table came from immunoSEQ multiplex PCR; TCRdb's copy has only in-frame clones and leaves some out. V, J and clone size reflect that table, while D and trimming were determined from the DNA. There are fewer than 50,000 clones in the sample; more than 90% occur only once, and approximately 4% lies in the top ten. The trim removed 5 bases at V and 3 bases at J, leaving 11 bases unmatched. CDR3 length: 18 residues. The germline V gene has CDR1 MDHEN and CDR2 SYDVKM. This specimen comes from a study of blood T cell repertoires in COVID-19. Study background: Samples taken during acute and convalescent COVID-19 were collected in the United States, Italy and Spain. Nucleic acid was either cDNA or gDNA, and it came from T cells, B-cell-depleted T cells, or PBMCs.

The source material was peripheral blood. This receptor was identified in a human donor in a cohort sampled during active COVID-19. The chain employs TRBV28 and TRBJ2-7; 15 bases are a match to TRBD2. The CDR3 DNA sequence: TGTGCCAGCAGTGACGCCGGGACTAGCGGGAGGAAACTCTACGAGCAGTACTTC. Protein sequence: CASSDAGTSGRKLYEQYF.